These T cell receptor beta chains were read from a single sample in a study of prognosis after radiotherapy for stage I lung cancer. TCRdb reanalysed the multiplex PCR reads using MiXCR and keeps one entry per CDR3 protein. The data hold over 30,000 distinct CDR3 sequences, with approximately 25% observed a single time. The sample in question was PBMCs, obtained before or after stereotactic body radiation therapy (not recorded which). Receptors originate from a donor aged 50 or older with non-small cell lung cancer. Each CDR3 is given with its conserved first and last residue. The order of the fields is clone size, J gene, V gene, D gene, CDR3 DNA, CDR3 protein. The D gene is left open where the match is weak. The size of a clone is reported for some rows only, either as once, few or many, or as a class for expanded clones.

many	TRBJ1-4	TRBV5-6	-	TGTGCCAGCAGCCGCGTGGGAGGAGAAAATGAAAAACTGTTTTTT	CASSRVGGENEKLFF
many	TRBJ2-3	TRBV6-4	-	TGTGCCAGCAGTTACGTCGGGAACACAGATACGCAGTATTTT	CASSYVGNTDTQYF
many	TRBJ1-5	TRBV7-9	TRBD1	TGTGCCAGCAGCTGGGGACAGGGTGATCAGCCCCAGCATTTT	CASSWGQGDQPQHF
many	TRBJ2-7	TRBV6-2/TRBV6-3	-	TGTGCCAGCAGTTCTTCCGGGACGGTGAACTACGAGCAGTACTTC	CASSSSGTVNYEQYF
many	TRBJ2-7	TRBV6-1	TRBD2	TGTGCCAGCAGTACCCCGACTAGCGGGGGCCCCGAGCAGTACTTC	CASSTPTSGGPEQYF
many	TRBJ1-3	TRBV6-2/TRBV6-3	TRBD1	TGTGCCAGCAGTGACCCGGGACAGGGGTCAGGAAACACCATATATTTT	CASSDPGQGSGNTIYF
many	TRBJ2-7	TRBV2	TRBD2	TGTGCCAGCTCTAGCGGGGGGGTTTCCTACGAGCAGTACTTC	CASSSGGVSYEQYF
-	TRBJ1-1	TRBV18	-	TGTGCCAGCTCACCACTGACGGGGTGGATCAGCACTGAAGCTTTCTTT	CASSPLTGWISTEAFF
many	TRBJ2-5	TRBV28	TRBD1	TGTGCCAGCAGTTTAGGGCGGACAGGGGGCTCAGAGACCCAGTACTTC	CASSLGRTGGSETQYF
many	TRBJ1-2	TRBV19	-	TGTGCCAGTAGCCAAAAATTGGGCTACACCTTC	CASSQKLGYTF
many	TRBJ1-1	TRBV28	-	TGTGCCAGCACGTCGGAGATGGGGGTTCGGACTGAAGCTTTCTTT	CASTSEMGVRTEAFF
many	TRBJ1-1	TRBV20-1	TRBD1	TGCAGTGCTGGACAGGCCGCTGAAGAAGCTTTCTTT	CSAGQAAEEAFF
-	TRBJ2-7	TRBV7-9	-	TGTGCCAGCAGCTTACAGGGCAGGGGTAAACCCCCGTCCTACGAGCAGTACTTC	CASSLQGRGKPPSYEQYF
many	TRBJ2-7	TRBV7-2	TRBD2	TGTGCCAGCAGCGAGCGGACTAGCGGGAGTTTTGTTTACGAGCAGTACTTC	CASSERTSGSFVYEQYF
many	TRBJ1-6	TRBV20-1	-	TGCAGTGCTAGTTTAGAGAGCTCCTATAATTCACCCCTCCACTTT	CSASLESSYNSPLHF
many	TRBJ1-5	TRBV27	-	TGTGCCAGCAGTTTAGCAGGACTAAGCAATCAGCCCCAGCATTTT	CASSLAGLSNQPQHF
many	TRBJ2-7	TRBV6-2/TRBV6-3	TRBD2	TGTGCCAGCACCGCAGGGAAGGCTATAAATAGCGGGATCAACTACGAGCAGTACTTC	CASTAGKAINSGINYEQYF
many	TRBJ2-2	TRBV5-1	TRBD2	TGCGCCAGCAGCTTCCCTAGCGGGGGGGCAGACACCGGGGAGCTGTTTTTT	CASSFPSGGADTGELFF
many	TRBJ1-5	TRBV6-4	-	TGTGCCAGCAGTGACCCAGACAGGCTTAATAGCAATCAGCCCCAGCATTTT	CASSDPDRLNSNQPQHF
many	TRBJ1-4	TRBV3-1	TRBD1	TGTGCCAGCAGCCAGGCCGGACAGGGTTTTAATGAAAAACTGTTTTTT	CASSQAGQGFNEKLFF
many	TRBJ2-3	TRBV5-1	TRBD2	TGCGCCAGCAGAGGCGGGGGGACAGATACGCAGTATTTT	CASRGGGTDTQYF
many	TRBJ2-3	TRBV19	-	TGTGCCAGTAGTCCCTCTTTGGCAGGGGCAGATACGCAGTATTTT	CASSPSLAGADTQYF
many	TRBJ2-3	TRBV5-6	-	TGTGCCAGCAGCCCACTGGGGGCCACCCAGCATAAGCAGTATTTT	CASSPLGATQHKQYF
many	TRBJ1-2	TRBV9	-	TGTGCCAGCAGCGTAGAGTTCGTAGGGGCGACTAACTATGGCTACACCTTC	CASSVEFVGATNYGYTF
-	TRBJ2-7	TRBV20-1	TRBD2	TGCAGTGCTCAACGGGCTAGCGGCCTTACCAACGAGCAGGACTTC	CSAQRASGLTNEQDF
many	TRBJ1-1	TRBV19	-	TGTGCCAGTAGTATAGCCGGGAGGGGGACTGAAGCTTTCTTT	CASSIAGRGTEAFF
-	TRBJ2-3	TRBV6-2/TRBV6-3	-	TGTGTCAGCAGTTTCTCTTTGGCAGGGGCCGACACAGATACGCAGTATTTT	CVSSFSLAGADTDTQYF
many	TRBJ1-2	TRBV2	-	TGTGCCACCACGCTCCGGGCCAGTGAGTACACCTTC	CATTLRASEYTF